This T cell receptor beta chain was found in a study of blood T cell repertoires in COVID-19. Study as a whole: Italy, Spain and the United States were the sources of the convalescent and acute COVID-19 samples. The cDNA or gDNA used as material had been derived from T cells, B-cell-depleted T cells, or PBMCs.

The CDR3 sequence is 16 residues long. As handled by the study authors: Amplifying reference gene primers gave estimates of nucleated cell counts. Repertoires were generated with immunoSEQ multiplex PCR, while TCRdb's copy carries only in-frame clones and drops some. That table gives V, J and clone size, and the DNA gave D and trimming. The table records 200,000 to 250,000 clones, about nine tenths of them present only once. Participant ages covered about 18 to 95 years across some 25 US areas. This clonotype was obtained from a woman under 40 who had recovered from COVID-19. J is TRBJ2-3 and V is TRBV21-1; whether TRBD2, the table's D call, matches the DNA was not checked. TRBV21-1 counts as a pseudogene. The sample was PBMCs or T cells enriched from blood (not recorded which). The CDR3 is CASRRLAGVSTDTQYF. CDR3 sequence (DNA): TGTGCCAGCAGACGACTAGCGGGAGTTAGCACAGATACGCAGTATTTT.